The 3 T cell receptor beta chains below come from one sample, sequenced in a study of T cell changes during pregnancy in multiple sclerosis. Repertoires were generated with immunoSEQ multiplex PCR, while TCRdb's copy carries only in-frame clones and drops some. The top ten hold 0.39% of the sample, which has approximately 46,000 clones, 80% to 95% seen once. The specimen comprised CD4+ T cells from peripheral blood mononuclear cells, sampled after pregnancy. These receptors came from a female donor with multiple sclerosis, enrolled in a pregnancy study.

The rearrangement joins TRBV13 to TRBJ2-1, with 7 nucleotides matching TRBD2. This CDR3 is 15 amino acids long. V shed 2 bases, J shed 8 bases, and the junction held 9 bases outside the gene matches. CDR1 is PRHDT, CDR2 FYEKMQ, per germline (reference sequence). The CDR3 sequence: CASSLKFRAGDEQFF. For the CDR3, the DNA is TGTGCCAGCAGCTTAAAGTTCCGGGCGGGGGATGAGCAGTTCTTC. Looking up the rest from reference TRBV13 and TRBJ2-1 gives the full variable domain: AAGVIQSPRHLIKEKRETATLKCYPIPRHDTVYWYQQGPGQDPQFLISFYEKMQSDKGSIPDRFSAQQFSDYHSELNMSSLELGDSALYFCASSLKFRAGDEQFFGPGTRLTVL.

The V and J genes are TRBV18 and TRBJ2-7; TRBD1 matches at 10 bases. J gave up 3 bases and V 2 bases, and 10 bases lay outside the gene matches. There are 17 residues in the CDR3. In germline, CDR1 is KGHSH, CDR2 LQKENI. The CDR3 here is CASSPGLGTGVYYEQYF. CDR3 in DNA: TGTGCCAGCTCACCAGGACTCGGGACAGGGGTGTACTACGAGCAGTACTTC.

This clone was seen just once. The chain uses TRBV6-1 and TRBJ2-7; 7 bases align to TRBD2. The CDR3 loop spans 14 amino acids. The germline V gene encodes CDR1 MNHNS and CDR2 SASEGT. Trimming at V came to 7 bases and at J to 7 bases, leaving 13 bases not matched to a gene. The CDR3 DNA reads as TGTGCCAGCAAGATGGGGGAGGGCCTTAGGGAGCAGTACTTC. This codes for CASKMGEGLREQYF.